This T cell receptor (beta chain) was sequenced for a study of T cells in Graves' hyperthyroidism and ophthalmopathy. At the level of the study: Peripheral blood was secured at the point of initial diagnosis, before any treatment. Study-wide points: Most clonotypes expanded in the thyroid (above 0.001) were also present in blood. Using 13 V-J features, a model discriminated ophthalmopathy from stable hyperthyroidism.

Many counts were recorded for this clonotype. Its antigen is not identified. Newly diagnosed hyperthyroidism, duration under 2 months, in patients aged 18 to 65. From RNA transcripts, TCR beta CDR3 regions were amplified. TCR CDR3 underwent first-round RT-PCR with the HTBI primer set. Via MiXCR, TCRdb re-called the multiplex PCR reads, giving one row per CDR3 protein. Of roughly 700,000 distinct CDR3 sequences in the sample, 12% to 15% were seen once. The sequenced sample was blood. The sequence was obtained from a woman aged 18-29 years with Graves' hyperthyroidism.

The CDR3 loop is CASSLPPASGRRVNNEQFF. The CDR3 region has the DNA TGTGCCAGCAGCCTACCCCCCGCTAGCGGACGACGAGTTAACAATGAGCAGTTCTTC. This chain connects TRBV7-9 to TRBJ2-1; 7 bases align to TRBD2. The V gene's germline CDR1 is SEHNR and CDR2 FQNEAQ (reference sequence). J gave up 5 bases and V 5 bases, and 21 bases lay outside the gene matches. CDR3 length: 19 amino acids.